A single sample is the source of the 29 T cell receptor beta chains below, sequenced in a study of CD8+ T cells in alopecia areata. Sequencing templates came from extracted RNA that was reverse transcribed into cDNA. The table came from immunoSEQ multiplex PCR; TCRdb's copy has only in-frame clones and leaves some out. Of approximately 100,000 clones in the sample, about three fifths were seen once. The treatment denotes: oral pan-JAK inhibitor, 5-10 mg twice daily. Source: CD8+ T cells sorted from blood, taken at approximately week 60, from a patient treated with tofacitinib. The receptors were gathered from a human donor with alopecia areata.

V is TRBV29-1 and J is TRBJ1-3, with D hard to call. The V end lost 8 bases, the J end lost 0 bases, and 29 bases lay between the germline ends. Germline V lookup: CDR1 SQVTM, CDR2 ANQGSEA. CDR3 length: 19 amino acids. CDR3 loop: CSLSYFGSPPTLSGNTIYF. As DNA, the CDR3 is TGCAGCCTTTCTTACTTCGGGTCCCCTCCTACCCTCTCTGGAAACACCATATATTTT.

V is TRBV5-4 and J is TRBJ1-1, with D perhaps TRBD1 (6 bases). CDR1 and CDR2 (germline): SGHNT, YYREEE (reference sequence). With 4 bases removed from V and 7 bases from J, the gap between germline ends came to 17 bases. The CDR3 loop spans 14 amino acids. The CDR3 DNA follows: TGTGCCAGCAGCCCGATTCGGACAGACCTTGAAGCTTTCTTT. Protein sequence: CASSPIRTDLEAFF.

This clone has a handful of counts. The J gene is TRBJ2-3, the V gene TRBV10-3, with 7 bases identical to TRBD2. The V gene end was trimmed by 10 bases and the J gene end by 2 bases; junction bases not matched to a gene: 6. CDR1 ENHRY and CDR2 SYGVKD come from the germline V gene. The CDR3 loop spans 13 amino acids. CDR3 DNA sequence: TGTGCCACCTTACTAGCGCTCACAGATACGCAGTATTTT. This sequence encodes CATLLALTDTQYF.

The CDR3: CASDRGSGASTDTQYF. CDR3 DNA sequence: TGTGCCAGTGACAGGGGAAGCGGGGCTAGCACAGATACGCAGTATTTT. The chain has TRBV19 and TRBJ2-3; tentatively, D is TRBD1 (8 bases). V was cut by 8 bases and J by 0 bases, with 18 bases left in between. The CDR3 runs 16 residues. The germline V gene has CDR1 LNHDA and CDR2 SQIVND (reference sequence).

This clone was detected a few times. The chain combines TRBV29-1 with TRBJ2-4, with D tentatively TRBD1 (6 bases). This CDR3 region has 14 residues. Looked up from germline, CDR1 is SQVTM and CDR2 is ANQGSEA. V lost 0 bases and J lost 7, with 13 bases in between. CDR3 residues: CSVEELGAGNIQYF. The CDR3 nucleotides read TGCAGCGTTGAAGAGCTGGGGGCAGGCAACATTCAGTACTTC.

The chain employs TRBV5-1 and TRBJ1-3; D is unclear. Germline V gives CDR1 SGHRS, CDR2 YFSETQ. This CDR3 comprises 12 residues. The V end was cut by 4 bases, the J end by 7 bases, with 9 bases between. CDR3 protein: CASSPDSNTIYF. The DNA of the CDR3 is TGCGCCAGCAGCCCGGACTCGAACACCATATATTTT.

The CDR3: CAISELRDRRPYEQYF. The CDR3 DNA reads as TGTGCCATCAGTGAGCTCCGGGACAGGAGACCCTACGAGCAGTACTTC. The chain uses TRBV10-3 and TRBJ2-7, with 8 nucleotides matching TRBD1. The CDR3 runs 16 residues. Trimming took 2 bases from V and 2 from J; bases not matched to a gene: 8. CDR1 is ENHRY and CDR2 is SYGVKD in the germline V gene.

V gene TRBV2 combines with J gene TRBJ1-1, with a weak D call TRBD1 (6 bases). The CDR3 sequence is 14 residues long. Germline CDR1 reads SNHLY; CDR2 reads FYNNEI. V lost 6 bases and J 1 base, leaving 12 bases between the germline ends. In nucleotides, the CDR3 is TGTGCCAGCAGGGACAGCCTCTCGAACACTGAAGCTTTCTTT. Amino acids: CASRDSLSNTEAFF.

This clone appeared a few times. This chain uses TRBV13 with TRBJ2-1, with 8 bases matching TRBD2. CDR3 size: 15 residues. In germline, CDR1 is PRHDT, CDR2 FYEKMQ (reference sequence). V shed 5 bases, J shed 4 bases, and the junction held 7 bases outside the gene matches. In DNA, the CDR3 is TGTGCCAGCAGCCCCAGCGGGGGCCTTTACAATGAGCAGTTCTTC. Encoded protein: CASSPSGGLYNEQFF. Filled out from reference TRBV13 and TRBJ2-1, the complete variable domain reads AAGVIQSPRHLIKEKRETATLKCYPIPRHDTVYWYQQGPGQDPQFLISFYEKMQSDKGSIPDRFSAQQFSDYHSELNMSSLELGDSALYFCASSPSGGLYNEQFFGPGTRLTVL.

The rearrangement joins TRBV7-9 to TRBJ2-7; perhaps TRBD1 as D (6 bases). Germline CDR1 reads SEHNR; CDR2 reads FQNEAQ (reference sequence). The germline V and J ends were trimmed by 4 bases and 5 bases, with 12 bases remaining between them. The CDR3 contains 13 residues. The CDR3 loop is CASSSYRDNEQYF. CDR3 bases: TGTGCCAGCAGCTCCTACAGGGACAACGAGCAGTACTTC.

This clone was found a few times. The CDR3 DNA follows: TGCAGCGTTGACCCAGGGTACTATGGCTACACCTTC. Encoded protein: CSVDPGYYGYTF. This chain links TRBV29-1 with TRBJ1-2; D is possibly TRBD1 (5 bases). CDR1 is SQVTM, CDR2 ANQGSEA, per germline. The CDR3 runs to 12 residues. V was trimmed by 3 bases and J by 3 bases, leaving 8 bases between them.

CDR3 DNA: TGTGCCAGCAGTGTCAGGGGCACCGGGGAGCTGTTTTTT. Translation gives CASSVRGTGELFF. The genes are TRBV2 and TRBJ2-2; D possibly corresponds to TRBD1 (6 bases). The CDR3 spans 13 residues. The V end was cut by 4 bases, the J end by 4 bases, with 7 bases between. Germline CDR1 reads SNHLY; CDR2 reads FYNNEI. The whole variable domain, filled in from reference TRBV2 and TRBJ2-2, reads EPEVTQTPSHQVTQMGQEVILRCVPISNHLYFYWYRQILGQKVEFLVSFYNNEISEKSEIFDDQFSVERPDGSNFTLKIRSTKLEDSAMYFCASSVRGTGELFFGEGSRLTVL.

The rearrangement joins TRBV2 to TRBJ2-7; a possible D gene is TRBD2 (5 bases). In germline, CDR1 is SNHLY, CDR2 FYNNEI. The ends were cut back, 8 bases at V and 0 bases at J, with 8 bases in the middle. CDR3 length: 12 residues. The CDR3 sequence is CASEGRSYEQYF. CDR3 nucleotide sequence: TGTGCCAGCGAGGGCCGCTCCTACGAGCAGTACTTC.

The chain combines TRBV30 with TRBJ2-7; TRBD1 matches 8 bases. This CDR3 is built from 13 residues. The ends lost 5 bases at V and 5 bases at J; junction bases unmatched: 8. Germline V gene sequence: CDR1 GTSNPN, CDR2 SVGIG (reference sequence). The CDR3 here is CAWAGQGGDEQYF. DNA for the CDR3: TGTGCCTGGGCTGGACAGGGTGGAGACGAGCAGTACTTC. The full variable domain, with the rest looked up from reference TRBV30 and TRBJ2-7, is SQTIHQWPATLVQPVGSPLSLECTVEGTSNPNLYWYRQAAGRGLQLLFYSVGIGQISSEVPQNLSASRPQDRQFILSSKKLLLSDSGFYLCAWAGQGGDEQYFGPGTRLTVT.

This clone showed up just a few times. This chain connects TRBV10-2 to TRBJ2-3, with D perhaps TRBD1 or TRBD2 (6 bases each). Germline V gene sequence: CDR1 WSHSY, CDR2 SAAADI. Trimming removed 5 bases from V and 5 bases from J, with 11 bases in between. The CDR3 runs 13 residues. CDR3 bases: TGCGCCAGCAGTTCGGGGGCTGGAGATACGCAGTATTTT. The encoded protein is CASSSGAGDTQYF.

The chain uses TRBV6-5 and TRBJ2-5; 7 bases match TRBD2. V shed 7 bases and J 5 bases; nucleotides not matched to a gene: 10. This CDR3 comprises 14 residues. Per germline, CDR1 MNHEY and CDR2 SVGAGI. The CDR3 nucleotides read TGTGCCAGCACCCCCTCCGGGGGGACCGAGACCCAGTACTTC. Protein sequence: CASTPSGGTETQYF.

This chain connects TRBV27 to TRBJ1-6, with D possibly being TRBD1 (5 bases). The CDR3 contains 15 residues. Germline CDR1 MNHEY, CDR2 SMNVEV (reference sequence). Trimming took off 3 bases at V and 5 bases at J, with 11 bases between the two ends. The CDR3 DNA sequence: TGTGCCAGCAGTTTCGGGACTCCAAATAATTCACCCCTCCACTTT. Translation gives CASSFGTPNNSPLHF.

This clone appeared once. V and J are TRBV5-6 and TRBJ1-5; possibly TRBD1 for D (5 bases). Per the germline V gene, CDR1 is SGHDT and CDR2 is YYEEEE. This CDR3 region has 14 residues. The ends were cut back, 1 base at V and 4 bases at J, with 9 bases in the middle. CDR3 nucleotide sequence: TGTGCCAGCAGCTTGCTGGCAGGGAATCAGCCCCAGCATTTT. As protein: CASSLLAGNQPQHF.

About this clone: This sample also contains other DNA sequences that code for the same CDR3. The V and J genes are TRBV7-9 and TRBJ1-1; 8 positions agree with TRBD1. The J segment lost 5 bases and the V segment lost 1 base, leaving 0 bases of the junction unmatched. Germline CDR1 is SEHNR and CDR2 is FQNEAQ (reference sequence). CDR3 size: 13 residues. The CDR3 loop is CASSLGTGTEAFF. The CDR3 DNA follows: TGTGCCAGCAGCTTAGGGACAGGGACTGAAGCTTTCTTT.

This chain uses TRBV11-2 with TRBJ2-7, with unresolved D. The germline V and J ends were trimmed by 1 base and 3 bases, with 7 bases remaining between them. The CDR3 spans 13 residues. The germline V gene encodes CDR1 SGHAT and CDR2 FQNNGV. CDR3 sequence reads: CASSLGTVYEQYF. The CDR3 DNA is TGTGCCAGCAGCTTAGGTACAGTCTACGAGCAGTACTTC.

This clone was found a few times. The V and J genes are TRBV2 and TRBJ2-1; D might be TRBD2 (5 bases). The CDR3 sequence is 12 residues long. From germline, CDR1 is SNHLY and CDR2 FYNNEI. V was cut by 4 bases and J by 7 bases, with 8 bases left in between. The CDR3 reads CASSGPGNEQFF. The CDR3 DNA is TGTGCCAGCAGTGGCCCGGGGAATGAGCAGTTCTTC.

This clone came up a few times. The chain joins TRBV30 to TRBJ2-3; the D call may be TRBD1 or TRBD2 (5 bases each). V lost 2 bases to trimming and J lost 0 bases, with 18 bases between them. In germline, CDR1 is GTSNPN, CDR2 SVGIG (reference sequence). The CDR3 contains 17 residues. The CDR3 loop is CAWSSIRGAISTDTQYF. The CDR3 DNA reads TGTGCCTGGAGTTCAATCCGGGGCGCGATAAGCACAGATACGCAGTATTTT. Together with reference TRBV30 and TRBJ2-3, the CDR3 gives the full variable domain: SQTIHQWPATLVQPVGSPLSLECTVEGTSNPNLYWYRQAAGRGLQLLFYSVGIGQISSEVPQNLSASRPQDRQFILSSKKLLLSDSGFYLCAWSSIRGAISTDTQYFGPGTRLTVL.

This chain uses TRBV5-1 with TRBJ1-1; D might be TRBD1 (5 bases). V lost 6 bases and J lost 0, with 9 bases in between. Germline CDR1 is SGHRS and CDR2 is YFSETQ. This CDR3 has 13 residues. The CDR3 is CASTRGLNTEAFF. In nucleotides, the CDR3 is TGCGCCAGCACCCGGGGCTTGAACACTGAAGCTTTCTTT.

For the CDR3, the DNA is TGTGCCAGCAGCACGGGACGGAGCTACGAGCAGTACTTC. Encoded protein: CASSTGRSYEQYF. The chain links TRBV5-6 to TRBJ2-7; tentatively, D is TRBD1 or TRBD2 (5 bases each). With 4 bases removed from V and 3 bases from J, the gap between germline ends came to 11 bases. Per the germline V gene, CDR1 is SGHDT and CDR2 is YYEEEE. The CDR3 consists of 13 residues.

This clone was detected a few times. The chain employs TRBV27 and TRBJ2-3; D is possibly TRBD1 or TRBD2 (5 bases each). CDR1 MNHEY and CDR2 SMNVEV come from the germline V gene (reference sequence). This CDR3 comprises 14 residues. V lost 5 bases to trimming and J lost 7 bases, with 16 bases between them. CDR3 coding DNA: TGTGCCAGCAGTCGGGGACGCGACTATAATACGCAGTATTTT. Translation gives CASSRGRDYNTQYF.

V is TRBV4-1 and J is TRBJ2-2, with no clear D. V dropped 0 bases and J dropped 4 bases, with 15 bases sitting between them. The CDR3 extends over 17 amino acids. Germline values: CDR1 MGHRA, CDR2 YSYEKL. This chain's CDR3 is CASSQDTTPRLTGELFF. The CDR3 coding sequence is TGCGCCAGCAGCCAAGATACAACACCCCGACTCACCGGGGAGCTGTTTTTT.

The chain joins TRBV19 to TRBJ2-1; D is perhaps TRBD2 (6 bases). The CDR3 sequence is 15 residues long. Germline V gene sequence: CDR1 LNHDA, CDR2 SQIVND (reference sequence). Trimming left V 6 bases short and J 4 bases short, with 16 bases between. CDR3 loop: CASSPGGGSYNEQFF. The CDR3 DNA is TGTGCCAGTAGCCCGGGTGGAGGGTCTTACAATGAGCAGTTCTTC.

V and J are TRBV10-3 and TRBJ2-3; 9 nucleotides line up with TRBD2. Germline V gene data show CDR1 as ENHRY and CDR2 as SYGVKD. CDR3 size: 14 residues. Unmatched junction bases numbered 5, after V lost 7 bases and J lost 3 bases. Written as DNA, the CDR3 is TGTGCCATCAACGCGGGGGGGCCGACAGATACGCAGTATTTT. It is translated as CAINAGGPTDTQYF.

The genes are TRBV27 and TRBJ2-3; 9 positions match TRBD2. Germline CDR1 is MNHEY and CDR2 is SMNVEV (reference sequence). This CDR3 has 16 amino acids. V gave up 3 bases and J gave up 5 bases; unmatched junction bases: 9. DNA of the CDR3: TGTGCCAGCAGTTTTTCGGGGCGGGGGGGCAGAGATACGCAGTATTTT. Its protein product is CASSFSGRGGRDTQYF.